This TCR beta chain appears in the sequencing data of a study of blood T cell repertoires in COVID-19 (dated by TCRdb to 2020 to 2022). Some background on the complete study: Collaborator samples came from the United States, Italy and Spain and covered acute and convalescent phases of COVID-19. Where HLA class I and class II types were available, the types were taken from metadata supplied by the sample provider, not from assay-based typing. Samples were obtained from the ongoing ImmuneRACE study (first 160 participants) and from about 1,300 subjects provided by 6 global collaborators. The material from the prospective study consisted of cDNA or gDNA derived from T cells, B-cell-depleted T cells, or PBMCs. The dataset comprised deeply sampled blood TCRbeta repertoires from subjects exposed to, actively infected with, or recovered from COVID-19. Nearly every sample came with metadata listing a de-identified subject ID, COVID-19 status, age in years and sex. The repertoires were released in a freely available public database intended as a resource for research on the immune response to SARS-CoV-2. The research as a whole found: How much clinical and demographic metadata was included differed by source and by participant, and the metadata was provided uncurated.

In Seattle, one collaborating source enrolled patients while the infection was active and tracked those patients longitudinally over the course of disease. The collaborating institutions used their own protocols to collect whole blood in K2EDTA tubes. For TCRbeta analysis, collaborator samples were shipped as frozen whole blood, as isolated PBMCs, or as DNA extracted from either sample type. Worth noting for this clone: The specificity of this receptor is unknown. No per-base quality is available; no much larger clone lies one base away.

The CDR3 runs 17 residues from the cysteine to the phenylalanine. Just CDR3 DNA is preserved here, 51 bases in frame from base 1. V sheds 5 bases and J sheds 0 bases, leaving 19 bases between their ends. From the germline V gene (reference sequence), CDR1 is SEHNR and CDR2 is FQNEAQ. The immunoSEQ Assay, a bias-controlled multiplex PCR, was used to amplify TCRbeta CDR3 regions from genomic DNA. The study's processing was this. Nucleated cell counts per sample were estimated from amplification of reference gene primers within the assay. To quantify the absolute abundance of each unique TCRbeta CDR3 rearrangement, sequence reads were collapsed and filtered. For each sample, productive Simpson clonality was calculated as the square root of Simpson's diversity index across productive rearrangements. TCRdb's version of the immuneACCESS table is confined to in-frame rearrangements and falls short of the full clone set. An unresolved V gene accounts for under half of the shortfall where checked; the remainder is of unknown origin. V, J and clone size are taken as reported in that table, and D and trimming were inferred from the DNA itself. The sample data list roughly 200,000 clones, and around 79% of these were observed just once. Less than 7% of the sample rests with the top ten.

The rearranged segments are TRBV7-9 and TRBJ1-2; TRBD1 is possibly the D segment (5 matching bases). Sequencing input: peripheral blood. This TCR derives from a woman aged 40 to 50 with COVID-19, enrolled during active disease. Here the CDR3 is given as CASSNNGRDLANYGYTF. The DNA sequence is as follows: TGTGCCAGCAGCAATAACGGGCGGGACCTAGCTAACTATGGCTACACCTTC.